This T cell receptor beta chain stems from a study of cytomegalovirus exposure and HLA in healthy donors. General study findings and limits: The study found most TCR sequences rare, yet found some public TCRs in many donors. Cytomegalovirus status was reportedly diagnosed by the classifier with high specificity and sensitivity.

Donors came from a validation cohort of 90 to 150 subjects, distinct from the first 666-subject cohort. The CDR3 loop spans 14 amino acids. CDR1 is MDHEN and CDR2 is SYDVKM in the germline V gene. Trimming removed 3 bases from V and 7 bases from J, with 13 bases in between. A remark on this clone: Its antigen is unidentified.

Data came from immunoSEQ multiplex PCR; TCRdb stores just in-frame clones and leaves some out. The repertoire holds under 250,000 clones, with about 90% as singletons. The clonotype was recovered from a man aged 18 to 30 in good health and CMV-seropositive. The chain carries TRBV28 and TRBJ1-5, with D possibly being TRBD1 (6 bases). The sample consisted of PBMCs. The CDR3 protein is CASSFTGDTQPQHF. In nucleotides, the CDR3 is TGTGCCAGCAGTTTCACGGGGGACACCCAGCCCCAGCATTTT.